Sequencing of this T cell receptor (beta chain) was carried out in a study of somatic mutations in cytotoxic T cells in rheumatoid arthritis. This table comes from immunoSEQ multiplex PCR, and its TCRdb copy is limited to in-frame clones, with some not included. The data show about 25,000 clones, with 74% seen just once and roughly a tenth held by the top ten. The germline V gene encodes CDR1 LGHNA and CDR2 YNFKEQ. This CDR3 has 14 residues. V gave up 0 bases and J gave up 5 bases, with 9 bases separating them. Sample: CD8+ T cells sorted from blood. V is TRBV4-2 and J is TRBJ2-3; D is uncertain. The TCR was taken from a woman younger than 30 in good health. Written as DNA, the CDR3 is TGTGCCAGCAGCCAAGACCCCGCGGAAGATACGCAGTATTTT. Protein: CASSQDPAEDTQYF.